The 10 T cell receptor beta chains reported below all come from one sample, sequenced in a study of T cells after yellow fever vaccination. TCRdb independently ran MiXCR on the 5' RACE reads; one entry per CDR3 protein. The sample has about 340,000 distinct CDR3 sequences; about an eighth are singletons. The sample in question was CD4+ T cells sorted from PBMCs, obtained 15 days after the yellow fever booster vaccination. These receptors all stem from a man aged 18-30 years who received the YFV17D yellow fever vaccine.

The chain is built from TRBV5-1 and TRBJ2-3, with 7 positions matching TRBD1. The CDR3 extends over 14 amino acids. The V gene end was trimmed by 2 bases and the J gene end by 3 bases; junction bases not matched to a gene: 3. Germline values: CDR1 SGHRS, CDR2 YFSETQ. CDR3 DNA: TGCGCCAGCAGCTTCAGGGGGATGACAGATACGCAGTATTTT. This sequence encodes CASSFRGMTDTQYF. Combining the CDR3 with reference TRBV5-1 and TRBJ2-3 gives the whole variable domain KAGVTQTPRYLIKTRGQQVTLSCSPISGHRSVSWYQQTPGQGLQFLFEYFSETQRNKGNFPGRFSGRQFSNSRSEMNVSTLELGDSALYLCASSFRGMTDTQYFGPGTRLTVL.

The chain employs TRBV7-8 and TRBJ2-5; 9 bases agree with TRBD1. Germline V gene data show CDR1 as SGHVS and CDR2 as FQNEAQ. The junction had 8 bases not matched to a gene; V was cut back by 8 bases and J by 4 bases. The CDR3 has 14 amino acids. CDR3 sequence reads: CASGGTGMRETQYF. As DNA, the CDR3 is TGTGCCAGCGGGGGGACAGGGATGAGAGAGACCCAGTACTTC. The full variable domain, in which reference TRBV7-8 and TRBJ2-5 provide the parts outside the CDR3, is GAGVSQSPRYKVAKRGQDVALRCDPISGHVSLFWYQQALGQGPEFLTYFQNEAQLDKSGLPSDRFFAERPEGSVSTLKIQRTQQEDSAVYLCASGGTGMRETQYFGPGTRLLVL.

This clonotype was recorded a few times. The chain carries TRBV4-3 and TRBJ1-1, with D possibly being TRBD1 (5 bases). Germline CDR1 LGHNA, CDR2 YSLEER. The CDR3 runs 17 residues. Trimming stripped 0 bases from V and 0 bases from J, with 14 bases between. CDR3 bases: TGCGCCAGCAGCCAAGAGAGGTCTTGGGGGATGAACACTGAAGCTTTCTTT. Protein product: CASSQERSWGMNTEAFF.

The V call is TRBV6-5, the J call TRBJ2-3; 7 nucleotides line up with TRBD1. This CDR3 comprises 15 residues. Germline trimming cut 2 bases from V and 0 bases from J; bases unmatched to any gene: 2. From germline, CDR1 is MNHEY and CDR2 SVGAGI. CDR3 nucleotide sequence: TGTGCCAGCAGTTACGGACAGGAGAGCACAGATACGCAGTATTTT. This codes for CASSYGQESTDTQYF.

As DNA, the CDR3 is TGCGCCAGCAGCCAACCCGGGAGCCCTGGGGGCGGCTACACCTTC. Protein: CASSQPGSPGGGYTF. V gene TRBV4-3 combines with J gene TRBJ1-2; a possible D gene is TRBD1 (6 bases). Germline V gives CDR1 LGHNA, CDR2 YSLEER. V gave up 2 bases and J gave up 8 bases, with 18 bases separating them. The length of the CDR3 is 15 residues.

This rearrangement joins TRBV7-9 to TRBJ2-7; D unresolved. The CDR3 contains 13 residues. V was clipped by 4 bases and J by 12 bases, with 19 bases between them. The V gene's germline CDR1 is SEHNR and CDR2 FQNEAQ (reference sequence). Written as DNA, the CDR3 is TGTGCCAGCAGCTCAGATCGGCAGGCCCAGCGGTACTTC. It is translated as CASSSDRQAQRYF. Full variable domain (rest looked up from reference TRBV7-9 and TRBJ2-7): DTGVSQNPRHKITKRGQNVTFRCDPISEHNRLYWYRQTLGQGPEFLTYFQNEAQLEKSRLLSDRFSAERPKGSFSTLEIQRTEQGDSAMYLCASSSDRQAQRYFGPGTRLTVT.

This clonotype turned up a few times. The chain joins TRBV10-3 to TRBJ1-6; no clear D. The CDR3 has 12 residues. Germline CDR1 reads ENHRY; CDR2 reads SYGVKD. V was shortened by 0 bases and J by 10 bases, with 4 bases between the two germline ends. In DNA, the CDR3 is TGTGCCATCAGTGAGTCCGGCTCACCCCTCCACTTT. Its translation is CAISESGSPLHF.

The chain couples TRBV7-2 to TRBJ1-1; no reliable D call. This CDR3 comprises 14 residues. V was clipped by 5 bases and J by 0 bases, with 10 bases between them. Germline V lookup: CDR1 SGHTA, CDR2 FQGNSA. The CDR3 region is CASSPMTVNTEAFF. DNA of the CDR3: TGTGCCAGCAGCCCAATGACCGTGAACACTGAAGCTTTCTTT.

The V gene is TRBV5-1, the J gene TRBJ2-5, with 12 positions matching TRBD2. The CDR3 sequence is 17 residues long. With V trimmed by 4 bases and J by 4 bases, 11 bases remained unmatched. Germline-derived CDR1 and CDR2 are SGHRS and YFSETQ. The CDR3 coding sequence is TGCGCCAGCAGCGTACTAGCGGGGGGCCAATCGGCAGAGACCCAGTACTTC. As protein: CASSVLAGGQSAETQYF.

The J gene is TRBJ1-6, the V gene TRBV5-5; D gene ambiguous. The V gene lost 0 bases and the J gene lost 9 bases, with 10 bases spanning the gap. Germline V CDR1 and CDR2: SGHKS, YYEKEE (reference sequence). The CDR3 totals 14 residues. The DNA of the CDR3 is TGTGCCAGCAGCTTGGGGCACATTGGTTCACCCCTCCACTTT. Translating gives CASSLGHIGSPLHF.